These 9 T cell receptor beta chains were sequenced from one sample in a study of T cell responses to AZD1222 COVID-19 vaccine (dated by TCRdb to about 2021). This sample's time point label indicates: baseline before first vaccination. Library generation was performed with the immunoSEQ multiplex PCR assay. This immuneACCESS table, as held by TCRdb, lists in-frame sequences with V and J called but not all clones. Of the missing ones, under half trace to an unresolved V gene in checked studies; the others have no known cause. This sample holds 95,000 to 150,000 clones; roughly nine tenths were observed only once. The ten largest make up approximately 3.1% of the sample. Sequences were derived from peripheral blood, sampled on day 0 of AZD1222 vaccination. All receptors come from an adult in good health.

This rearrangement joins TRBV9 to TRBJ2-7; D is undetermined. Trimming pared 0 bases from V and 2 bases from J, leaving 27 bases between. Germline CDR1 reads SGDLS; CDR2 reads YYNGEE. The CDR3 has 20 amino acids. DNA of the CDR3: TGTGCCAGCAGCGTAGAATCGAGAGAGCCCCCCGAGGCAGGAACCTACGAGCAGTACTTC. It codes for CASSVESREPPEAGTYEQYF.

This chain uses TRBV30 with TRBJ2-7; 8 bases align to TRBD1. Germline CDR1 and CDR2: GTSNPN and SVGIG (reference sequence). The CDR3 is 12 amino acids. The V segment lost 2 bases and the J segment 3 bases; nucleotides outside the gene matches: 0. The CDR3 loop is CAWSTGGYEQYF. For the CDR3, the DNA is TGTGCCTGGAGTACAGGGGGCTACGAGCAGTACTTC.

This chain joins TRBV19 and TRBJ1-2, with a tentative D call TRBD1 (5 bases). The CDR3 has 13 residues. Trimming stripped 1 base from V and 4 bases from J, with 7 bases between. Germline V gene sequence: CDR1 LNHDA, CDR2 SQIVND (reference sequence). The CDR3 coding sequence is TGTGCCAGTAGTATAGCAGGGAGCTATGGCTACACCTTC. This gives the protein CASSIAGSYGYTF.

The J gene is TRBJ1-1, the V gene TRBV19, with D possibly being TRBD1 (6 bases). Germline V gene lookup returns CDR1 LNHDA and CDR2 SQIVND (reference sequence). Deletions cut 10 bases from V and 0 bases from J, with 18 bases between. The CDR3 sequence is 15 residues long. The CDR3 nucleotides are TGTGCCACTCTAGACAGGACCTTCATGAACACTGAAGCTTTCTTT. It is translated as CATLDRTFMNTEAFF. The full variable domain, with the rest looked up from reference TRBV19 and TRBJ1-1, is DGGITQSPKYLFRKEGQNVTLSCEQNLNHDAMYWYRQDPGQGLRLIYYSQIVNDFQKGDIAEGYSVSREKKESFPLTVTSAQKNPTAFYLCATLDRTFMNTEAFFGQGTRLTVV.

The rearrangement uses TRBV4-1 and TRBJ1-3, with D uncertain. The CDR3 totals 15 residues. In germline, CDR1 is MGHRA, CDR2 YSYEKL. V gave up 1 base and J gave up 1 base, with 8 bases separating them. The CDR3 region has the DNA TGCGCCAGCAGCCAAGCACCGGGGTCTGGAAACACCATATATTTT. Amino acid sequence: CASSQAPGSGNTIYF.

The V gene is TRBV15, the J gene TRBJ2-7; D is tentatively TRBD1 or TRBD2 (5 bases each). CDR3 length equals 15 residues. Trimming took 1 base from V and 2 from J, leaving 12 bases between them. CDR1 and CDR2 (germline): LNHNV, YYDKDF (reference sequence). The DNA for the CDR3 is TGTGCCACCAGCAGAGCTCGGGACGGCCCCTACGAGCAGTACTTC. Translating it yields CATSRARDGPYEQYF.

V is TRBV27 and J is TRBJ2-7; a possible D gene is TRBD2 (5 bases). V was shortened by 2 bases and J by 3 bases, with 8 bases between the two germline ends. This CDR3 spans 13 amino acids. The germline CDR1 and CDR2 sequences are MNHEY and SMNVEV (reference sequence). The CDR3 region is CASSLIGDYEQYF. DNA for the CDR3: TGTGCCAGCAGTTTAATCGGGGACTACGAGCAGTACTTC.

The chain combines TRBV3-1 (or the pseudogene TRBV3-2) with TRBJ2-1; 11 positions match TRBD2. The germline gives CDR1 LGHDT, CDR2 YNNKEL (reference sequence). V was pared by 3 bases and J by 3 bases, with 1 base of the junction left unmatched. This CDR3 spans 15 amino acids. The CDR3 region is CASSQTSGVYNEQFF. The CDR3 nucleotides read TGTGCCAGCAGCCAGACTAGCGGGGTCTACAATGAGCAGTTCTTC.

This clone was counted once. V and J are TRBV19 and TRBJ2-5; 8 bases align to TRBD2. V shed 5 bases and J 4 bases; nucleotides not matched to a gene: 9. This CDR3 spans 15 amino acids. Germline V lookup: CDR1 LNHDA, CDR2 SQIVND (reference sequence). Here the CDR3 DNA reads TGTGCCAGTAGTCTCGGAGGACTAGCTCGAGAGACCCAGTACTTC. This encodes CASSLGGLARETQYF.